The rows below give T cell receptor beta chains drawn from one sample of a study of blood T cell repertoires in COVID-19. Sequencing was performed with immunoSEQ multiplex PCR; in TCRdb, only in-frame clones are kept and a portion is missing. The sample shows some 74,000 clones, about 80% of them seen only once. The sample was peripheral blood. Source of these receptors: a human donor in a cohort sampled during active COVID-19. CDR3s include the opening cysteine and the closing phenylalanine or tryptophan. The D gene is left open where the match is weak. Only some rows state a clone size, as once, few, many or a class for expanded clones.

D: TRBD1
size: few
J: TRBJ1-2
length: 11
V: TRBV10-1
CDR3: CANTGAYGYTF
DNA: TGCGCCAATACAGGGGCCTATGGCTACACCTTC

D: TRBD1
size: few
J: TRBJ2-7
length: 15
V: TRBV7-2
CDR3: CASSLDRMGVYEQYF
DNA: TGTGCCAGCAGCCTGGACAGGATGGGGGTCTACGAGCAGTACTTC

D: -
size: -
J: TRBJ2-5
length: 14
V: TRBV30
CDR3: CAWSVGGSQETQYF
DNA: TGTGCCTGGAGTGTCGGCGGCTCCCAAGAGACCCAGTACTTC

D: TRBD1
size: few
J: TRBJ1-1
length: 14
V: TRBV5-1
CDR3: CASSLRQGDTEAFF
DNA: TGCGCCAGCAGCCTCAGACAGGGGGACACTGAAGCTTTCTTT

D: -
size: once
J: TRBJ2-4
length: 14
V: TRBV7-8
CDR3: CASSFGGAKNIQYF
DNA: TGTGCCAGCAGCTTTGGGGGCGCCAAAAACATTCAGTACTTC

D: TRBD1
size: -
J: TRBJ1-6
length: 14
V: TRBV7-9
CDR3: CASKGWDSNSPLHF
DNA: TGTGCCAGCAAGGGATGGGACAGTAATTCACCCCTCCACTTT

D: TRBD1
size: -
J: TRBJ2-6
length: 18
V: TRBV19
CDR3: CASGSVGTGHSGANVLTF
DNA: TGTGCCAGCGGGAGCGTTGGGACAGGCCACTCTGGGGCCAACGTCCTGACTTTC

D: -
size: few
J: TRBJ2-7
length: 12
V: TRBV28
CDR3: CASSTGRYEQYF
DNA: TGTGCCAGCAGCACAGGGCGCTACGAGCAGTACTTC

D: TRBD1
size: -
J: TRBJ1-5
length: 15
V: TRBV19
CDR3: CASSFGQGGSQPQHF
DNA: TGTGCCAGTAGTTTTGGACAGGGGGGAAGCCAGCCCCAGCATTTT

D: TRBD2
size: once
J: TRBJ2-3
length: 16
V: TRBV5-1
CDR3: CASSYIGGGYTDTQYF
DNA: TGCGCCAGCAGCTACATCGGCGGGGGTTACACAGATACGCAGTATTTT

D: -
size: -
J: TRBJ1-1
length: 12
V: TRBV6-6
CDR3: CASRGGGTEAFF
DNA: TGTGCCAGCAGGGGCGGGGGCACTGAAGCTTTCTTT

D: -
size: -
J: TRBJ2-2
length: 15
V: TRBV5-4
CDR3: CASSSRRGSPGELFF
DNA: TGTGCCAGCAGCTCCCGGAGAGGGAGCCCCGGGGAGCTGTTTTTT

D: TRBD2
size: -
J: TRBJ2-4
length: 14
V: TRBV5-1
CDR3: CASTLGGLNDIQYF
DNA: TGCGCCAGCACCTTGGGGGGACTAAATGACATTCAGTACTTC

D: -
size: -
J: TRBJ2-1
length: 15
V: TRBV14
CDR3: CASSLRDWAANEQFF
DNA: TGTGCCAGCAGCCTCCGGGACTGGGCGGCCAATGAGCAGTTCTTC

D: -
size: -
J: TRBJ2-5
length: 15
V: TRBV6-5
CDR3: CASSYSKGGGETQYF
DNA: TGTGCCAGCAGTTACTCGAAGGGAGGGGGGGAGACCCAGTACTTC

D: TRBD1
size: -
J: TRBJ1-2
length: 13
V: TRBV29-1
CDR3: CSVDGQGHYGYTF
DNA: TGCAGCGTTGATGGACAGGGGCACTATGGCTACACCTTC

D: TRBD1
size: -
J: TRBJ1-1
length: 17
V: TRBV6-2/TRBV6-3
CDR3: CASSYVPGQGVDTEAFF
DNA: TGTGCCAGCAGTTACGTCCCGGGACAGGGCGTGGACACTGAAGCTTTCTTT

D: TRBD2
size: -
J: TRBJ2-3
length: 20
V: TRBV27
CDR3: CASSSGLAGGLGARTDTQYF
DNA: TGTGCCAGCAGTTCGGGACTAGCGGGAGGACTCGGAGCCCGCACAGATACGCAGTATTTT

D: -
size: once
J: TRBJ2-2
length: 15
V: TRBV5-4
CDR3: CASSPVPGNTGELFF
DNA: TGTGCCAGCAGCCCGGTTCCGGGGAACACCGGGGAGCTGTTTTTT

D: TRBD1
size: -
J: TRBJ2-7
length: 14
V: TRBV6-5
CDR3: CASSPRDRDYEQYF
DNA: TGTGCCAGCAGTCCGAGGGACAGGGACTACGAGCAGTACTTC

D: -
size: -
J: TRBJ1-6
length: 12
V: TRBV12-3/TRBV12-4
CDR3: CASTMGQSPLHF
DNA: TGTGCCAGCACCATGGGCCAGTCACCCCTCCACTTT

D: TRBD1
size: -
J: TRBJ2-6
length: 15
V: TRBV11-1
CDR3: CASRTGAPGANVLTF
DNA: TGTGCCAGCAGGACAGGGGCCCCTGGGGCCAACGTCCTGACTTTC

D: TRBD1
size: -
J: TRBJ2-7
length: 15
V: TRBV19
CDR3: CASSPLGQGVSEQYF
DNA: TGTGCCAGTAGTCCCCTGGGACAGGGGGTGAGCGAGCAGTACTTC

D: TRBD1
size: -
J: TRBJ1-2
length: 14
V: TRBV29-1
CDR3: CSVDRTGRTHGYTF
DNA: TGCAGCGTTGATAGGACAGGGAGAACCCATGGCTACACCTTC

D: -
size: -
J: TRBJ2-6
length: 18
V: TRBV7-2
CDR3: CASSLRGPYSSGANVLTF
DNA: TGTGCCAGCAGCTTACGAGGGCCCTATAGCTCTGGGGCCAACGTCCTGACTTTC

D: TRBD1
size: -
J: TRBJ1-1
length: 13
V: TRBV30
CDR3: CAWSVLTGVEAFF
DNA: TGTGCCTGGAGTGTTTTGACAGGGGTTGAAGCTTTCTTT

D: TRBD2
size: once
J: TRBJ2-3
length: 14
V: TRBV7-3
CDR3: CASSRGGNTDTQYF
DNA: TGTGCCAGCAGTCGGGGGGGAAATACAGATACGCAGTATTTT

D: TRBD1
size: -
J: TRBJ2-7
length: 13
V: TRBV29-1
CDR3: CSVPGQGIHEQYF
DNA: TGCAGCGTGCCGGGACAGGGGATCCACGAGCAGTACTTC

D: TRBD1
size: -
J: TRBJ1-5
length: 14
V: TRBV11-2
CDR3: CASSRGHSNQPQHF
DNA: TGTGCCAGCAGCAGGGGGCACAGCAATCAGCCCCAGCATTTT

D: -
size: -
J: TRBJ1-3
length: 17
V: TRBV9
CDR3: CASSAPGHRAGGNTIYF
DNA: TGTGCCAGCAGCGCCCCGGGACACCGAGCAGGCGGAAACACCATATATTTT

D: TRBD1
size: -
J: TRBJ2-7
length: 14
V: TRBV11-2
CDR3: CASSSTGGIGEQYF
DNA: TGTGCCAGCAGCTCGACAGGGGGGATAGGGGAGCAGTACTTC